The sequence of this TCR beta chain was determined in a study of CD8 T cells in ankylosing spondylitis (TCRdb year 2017). Background for the entire study: T cell receptor beta repertoires were profiled in healthy donors and ankylosing spondylitis patients so that disease-linked TCR variants could be found. The full study cohort was made up of over 20 ankylosing spondylitis patients and about a hundred healthy donors. Peripheral blood was sampled, and synovial fluid was also collected from ankylosing spondylitis patients. On the study overall, not on this receptor specifically: Some motif variants had previously been reported in the synovial fluid and blood of reactive arthritis patients, which suggests shared mechanisms of disease initiation. The disease-linked clones were reported as significantly enriched in matched synovial fluid samples from ankylosing spondylitis patients. A TCR beta motif of fewer than 10 highly homologous amino acid variants appeared characteristic of blood from ankylosing spondylitis patients. In peripheral blood, the disease-linked clones were found at relatively low frequencies and had a CD8+ phenotype.

Sequencer: Illumina HiSeq 2500. TCR beta libraries were prepared by quantitative 5'-RACE with molecular barcodes. For the original study's pipeline: A new computational method based on a probabilistic model of VDJ rearrangement was used to identify disease-linked TCR variants. Using fastp at Q25 and MiXCR, TCRdb reprocessed the public reads and kept productive beta chains. Rows with one shared CDR3 protein collapse into an entry with the most common genes and DNA. These V and J calls derive from TCRdb rather than the authors' analysis. Counted in this sample were under 170,000 distinct CDR3 sequences; under 45% of them appeared once. Jointly, the top ten make up approximately 16% of the sample. Synovial fluid samples were paired with blood samples taken from the same ankylosing spondylitis patients. In regard to this clonotype: No antigen is known for it. No base quality information exists; no much larger clone differs at one position.

V lost 0 bases and J lost 4 bases; the stretch between them is 13 bases long. CDR1 and CDR2 are drawn from the germline V gene: SGHRS, YFSETQ. The CDR3 numbers 15 residues from cysteine through phenylalanine. Just CDR3 DNA is preserved here, 45 bases in frame from base 1. This clonotype was sampled from a male donor with ankylosing spondylitis. The sample consisted of synovial fluid, either unsorted or a sorted T cell fraction (not recorded which). The chain couples TRBV5-1 to TRBJ1-2; the D gene cannot be resolved reliably. The nucleotide sequence is TGCGCCAGCAGCTTGGTTTCCAGGATTGGCTATGGCTACACCTTC. Translated, it gives CASSLVSRIGYGYTF.